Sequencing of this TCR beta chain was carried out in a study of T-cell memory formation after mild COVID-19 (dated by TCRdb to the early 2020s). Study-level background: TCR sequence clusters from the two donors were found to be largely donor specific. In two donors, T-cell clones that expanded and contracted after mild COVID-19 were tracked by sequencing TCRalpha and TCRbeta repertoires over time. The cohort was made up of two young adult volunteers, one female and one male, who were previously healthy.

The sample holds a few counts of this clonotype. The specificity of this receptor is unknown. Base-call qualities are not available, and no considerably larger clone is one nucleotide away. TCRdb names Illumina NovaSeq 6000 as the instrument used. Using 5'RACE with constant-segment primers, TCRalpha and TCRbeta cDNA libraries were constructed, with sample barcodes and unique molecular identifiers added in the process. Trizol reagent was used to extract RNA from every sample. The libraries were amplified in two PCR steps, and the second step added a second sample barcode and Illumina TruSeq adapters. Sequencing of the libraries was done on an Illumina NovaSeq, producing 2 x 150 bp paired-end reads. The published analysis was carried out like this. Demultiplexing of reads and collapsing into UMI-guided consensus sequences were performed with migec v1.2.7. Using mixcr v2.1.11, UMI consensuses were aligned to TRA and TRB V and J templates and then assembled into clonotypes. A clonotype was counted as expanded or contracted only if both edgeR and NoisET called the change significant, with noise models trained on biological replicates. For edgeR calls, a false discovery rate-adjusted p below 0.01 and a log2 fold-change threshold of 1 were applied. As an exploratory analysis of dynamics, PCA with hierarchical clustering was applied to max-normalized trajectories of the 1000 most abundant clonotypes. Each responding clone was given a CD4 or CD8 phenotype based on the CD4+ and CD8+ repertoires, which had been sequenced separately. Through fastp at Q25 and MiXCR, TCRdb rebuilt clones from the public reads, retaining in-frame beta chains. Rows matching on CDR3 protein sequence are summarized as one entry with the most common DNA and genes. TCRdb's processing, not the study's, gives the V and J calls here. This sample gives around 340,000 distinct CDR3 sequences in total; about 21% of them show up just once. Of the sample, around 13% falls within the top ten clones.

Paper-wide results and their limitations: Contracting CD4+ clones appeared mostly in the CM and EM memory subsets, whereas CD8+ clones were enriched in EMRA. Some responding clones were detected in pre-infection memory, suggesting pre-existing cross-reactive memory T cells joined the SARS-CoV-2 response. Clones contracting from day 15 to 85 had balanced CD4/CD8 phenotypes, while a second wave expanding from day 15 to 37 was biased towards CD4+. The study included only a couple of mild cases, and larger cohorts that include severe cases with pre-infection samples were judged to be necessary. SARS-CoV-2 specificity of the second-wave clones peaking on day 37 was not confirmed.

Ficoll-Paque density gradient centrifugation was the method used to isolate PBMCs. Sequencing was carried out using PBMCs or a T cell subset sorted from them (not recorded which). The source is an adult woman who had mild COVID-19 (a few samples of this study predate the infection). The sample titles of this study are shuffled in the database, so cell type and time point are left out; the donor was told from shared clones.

The DNA sequence follows: TGCGCCAGCAGCAGTCGGATAGGGGGCGCATCATGGGTTCGGATGAACACTGAAGCTTTCTTT. Translated, this is CASSSRIGGASWVRMNTEAFF. This chain is built from TRBV5-1 and TRBJ1-1, with TRBD1 identical over 7 junction bases. Germline trimming: 4 bases from V, 0 bases from J; junction bases outside gene matches: 24. The CDR3, cysteine through phenylalanine, is 21 amino acids long. The CDR3 DNA has 63 bases and is translated from base 1. CDR1 SGHRS and CDR2 YFSETQ are derived from the germline V gene. The full variable domain, with segments outside the CDR3 supplied by the reference TRBV5-1 and TRBJ1-1 proteins, appears as KAGVTQTPRYLIKTRGQQVTLSCSPISGHRSVSWYQQTPGQGLQFLFEYFSETQRNKGNFPGRFSGRQFSNSRSEMNVSTLELGDSALYLCASSSRIGGASWVRMNTEAFFGQGTRLTVV.